This T cell receptor (beta chain) appears in the sequencing data of a study of T-cell reconstitution after alpha-beta-depleted transplantation in children. General study results and limits: Roughly two months post-transplant, alpha-beta T cells reportedly originated from several hundred graft clones that had expanded. Some patients showed high day-60 TCRbeta diversity, which derived from surviving recipient T cells and thymic progenitors.

A TCRbeta library incorporating unique molecular identifiers was prepared. MiXCR was run by TCRdb on the PCR reads, yielding one entry per CDR3 protein. This table holds around 490,000 distinct CDR3 sequences, about 10% found once. This clonotype was detected a few times. Its antigen remains unidentified. This specimen was PBMCs, mostly from graft donor cells, taken 180 days after TCRalphabeta/CD19-depleted stem cell transplant. This TCR derives from a female patient aged 2-9 years who had a stem cell transplant for aplastic anemia, so the T cells may come from the graft donor.

The CDR3 region has the DNA TGTGCCACCAGCAGTGGTGGTATTAACAATTCACCCCTCCACTTT. It codes for CATSSGGINNSPLHF. The chain uses TRBV15 and TRBJ1-6; no definite D call. Trimming pared 3 bases from V and 7 bases from J, leaving 13 bases between. The CDR3 is made up of 15 amino acids. Germline V gene data show CDR1 as LNHNV and CDR2 as YYDKDF (reference sequence).